These 17 T cell receptor beta chains originate from one sample sequenced in a study of cytomegalovirus exposure and HLA in healthy donors. PCR involved 60 Vbeta and 13 Jbeta primers. Here immunoSEQ multiplex PCR was the method, and the copy in TCRdb shows in-frame clones only, minus some. The sample lists roughly 81,000 clones; more than 60% were seen once. Sequencing was done on a sample of PBMCs. The receptors derive from a boy aged 5 to 17 in good health and CMV-seronegative.

V gene TRBV25-1 combines with J gene TRBJ2-3, with D unclear. The germline CDR1 and CDR2 sequences are MGHDK and SYGVNS. This CDR3 is built from 12 residues. Trimming left V 0 bases short and J 5 bases short, with 3 bases between. For the CDR3, the DNA is TGTGCCAGCAGTGAATATAAAGATACGCAGTATTTT. It yields the protein CASSEYKDTQYF.

This clone is a singleton in its sample. The gene calls are TRBV9 and TRBJ1-1; D gene uncertain. The CDR3 is 15 residues long. Germline loops: CDR1 SGDLS, CDR2 YYNGEE. The V gene lost 0 bases and the J gene lost 0 bases, with 9 bases spanning the gap. In DNA form, the CDR3 reads TGTGCCAGCAGCGTAGACGGCCGGGTGAACACTGAAGCTTTCTTT. Its translation is CASSVDGRVNTEAFF.

The chain joins TRBV7-9 to TRBJ2-7; D may be TRBD1 (5 bases). CDR3 length: 14 amino acids. The V end lost 4 bases, the J end lost 7 bases, and 17 bases lay between the germline ends. Germline loops: CDR1 SEHNR, CDR2 FQNEAQ (reference sequence). Here the CDR3 reads CASSYDSAADEQYF. DNA of the CDR3: TGTGCCAGCAGCTACGACAGCGCCGCGGATGAGCAGTACTTC.

V usage is TRBV30 and J usage is TRBJ2-5; D is uncertain. The CDR3 contains 13 residues. Trimming pared 2 bases from V and 5 bases from J, leaving 12 bases between. Germline V gene sequence: CDR1 GTSNPN, CDR2 SVGIG (reference sequence). For the CDR3, the DNA is TGTGCCTGGAGTAATAGCAAGGTGGAGACCCAGTACTTC. Amino acid sequence: CAWSNSKVETQYF.

The chain links TRBV7-8 to TRBJ1-4; perhaps TRBD1 as D (6 bases). The V gene's germline CDR1 is SGHVS and CDR2 FQNEAQ. The V gene lost 5 bases and the J gene lost 8 bases, with 18 bases spanning the gap. The CDR3 is 15 residues long. In DNA form, the CDR3 reads TGTGCCAGCAGCCGCGACGGGGCTGGGGGCGAAAAACTGTTTTTT. Translation gives CASSRDGAGGEKLFF. The full variable domain, completed using reference TRBV7-8 and TRBJ1-4, is GAGVSQSPRYKVAKRGQDVALRCDPISGHVSLFWYQQALGQGPEFLTYFQNEAQLDKSGLPSDRFFAERPEGSVSTLKIQRTQQEDSAVYLCASSRDGAGGEKLFFGSGTQLSVL.

CDR3 in amino acids: CASSVRAGNTEAFF. CDR3 DNA sequence: TGTGCCAGCAGTGTCAGGGCTGGGAACACTGAAGCTTTCTTT. The chain couples TRBV6-5 to TRBJ1-1; weak D call: TRBD1 (5 bases). Trimming left V 5 bases short and J 1 base short, with 11 bases between. This CDR3 is built from 14 residues. Germline CDR1 is MNHEY and CDR2 is SVGAGI.

The chain has TRBV5-1 and TRBJ2-6; tentatively, D is TRBD2 (5 bases). Trimming removed 1 base at V and 4 bases at J, with 15 bases between. CDR1 and CDR2 (germline): SGHRS, YFSETQ. This CDR3 region has 17 residues. The CDR3 nucleotides are TGCGCCAGCAGCTTGCCCGGCGGGCGAGCGGGGGCCAACGTCCTGACTTTC. Translation: CASSLPGGRAGANVLTF.

The genes are TRBV10-2 and TRBJ1-5; D is uncertain. Germline CDR1 reads WSHSY; CDR2 reads SAAADI. The CDR3 spans 13 residues. V gave up 4 bases and J gave up 6 bases, with 10 bases separating them. CDR3 coding DNA: TGCGCCAGCAGTGGGAAAGGAGGTCAGCCCCAGCATTTT. It codes for CASSGKGGQPQHF.

The genes are TRBV4-1 and TRBJ2-7; 7 nucleotides agree with TRBD1. From germline, CDR1 is MGHRA and CDR2 YSYEKL. The CDR3 has 15 amino acids. Trimming took 3 bases from V and 0 from J; bases not matched to a gene: 5. In DNA, the CDR3 is TGCGCCAGCAGCCAGCCTACAGGGGCCTCCTACGAGCAGTACTTC. Protein: CASSQPTGASYEQYF.

V gene TRBV5-1 combines with J gene TRBJ2-5; TRBD2 aligns across 7 bases. In germline, CDR1 is SGHRS, CDR2 YFSETQ. This CDR3 is 14 amino acids long. Germline trimming cut 4 bases from V and 5 bases from J; bases unmatched to any gene: 8. The CDR3 spells CASSPRTSLETQYF. The CDR3 nucleotides read TGCGCCAGCAGCCCCAGGACTAGTTTGGAGACCCAGTACTTC.

The chain couples TRBV7-9 to TRBJ1-2; 7 bases fit TRBD1. Germline CDR1 reads SEHNR; CDR2 reads FQNEAQ (reference sequence). This CDR3 contains 17 residues. Trimming at V came to 4 bases and at J to 4 bases, leaving 15 bases not matched to a gene. CDR3 protein: CASSSSQSGGRVYGYTF. CDR3 in DNA: TGTGCCAGCAGCTCTTCACAATCAGGGGGGCGGGTCTATGGCTACACCTTC. Filled out from reference TRBV7-9 and TRBJ1-2, the complete variable domain reads DTGVSQNPRHKITKRGQNVTFRCDPISEHNRLYWYRQTLGQGPEFLTYFQNEAQLEKSRLLSDRFSAERPKGSFSTLEIQRTEQGDSAMYLCASSSSQSGGRVYGYTFGSGTRLTVV.

The chain joins TRBV29-1 to TRBJ2-6, with 9 nucleotides matching TRBD1. The CDR3 length is 17 residues. The germline CDR1 and CDR2 sequences are SQVTM and ANQGSEA. The trim removed 5 bases at V and 0 bases at J, leaving 8 bases unmatched. CDR3 amino acids: CSVTPGQGPSGANVLTF. The CDR3 DNA reads as TGCAGCGTTACCCCGGGACAGGGACCCTCTGGGGCCAACGTCCTGACTTTC.

The chain is built from TRBV28 and TRBJ2-2; maybe TRBD2 (5 bases). Germline CDR1 reads MDHEN; CDR2 reads SYDVKM. The V end lost 3 bases, the J end lost 5 bases, and 13 bases lay between the germline ends. This CDR3 has 15 amino acids. The chain's CDR3 is CASSFRGIRTGELFF. The CDR3, as DNA: TGTGCCAGCAGTTTTCGGGGTATCCGAACCGGGGAGCTGTTTTTT.

The chain carries TRBV19 and TRBJ2-7; TRBD2 agrees at 10 bases. CDR1 and CDR2 from the germline V gene are LNHDA and SQIVND (reference sequence). The CDR3 sequence is 14 residues long. Trimming cost V 5 bases and J 4 bases; bases outside gene matches: 5. The CDR3 loop is CASSPSGSTYEQYF. The CDR3 DNA follows: TGTGCCAGTAGTCCTAGCGGGAGTACTTACGAGCAGTACTTC.

The J gene is TRBJ1-4, the V gene TRBV30, with 7 bases matching TRBD1. V lost 5 bases to trimming and J lost 8 bases; unmatched junction nucleotides: 5. The germline V gene encodes CDR1 GTSNPN and CDR2 SVGIG (reference sequence). There are 12 residues in the CDR3. CDR3 loop: CAWDRVEEKLFF. CDR3 DNA sequence: TGTGCCTGGGACAGGGTGGAGGAAAAACTGTTTTTT.

The V and J genes are TRBV7-9 and TRBJ1-1, with D hard to call. The CDR3 has 15 amino acids. Germline V lookup: CDR1 SEHNR, CDR2 FQNEAQ (reference sequence). V lost 5 bases and J lost 1, with 14 bases in between. CDR3 amino acids: CASSPPVGENTEAFF. The CDR3 coding sequence is TGTGCCAGCAGCCCACCCGTCGGGGAGAACACTGAAGCTTTCTTT.

The CDR3 nucleotides are TGCGCCAGCAGCCAAGAGAGCTCTGGGGCCAACGTCCTGACTTTC. Its protein is CASSQESSGANVLTF. This chain joins TRBV4-3 and TRBJ2-6; no clear D gene. V lost 0 bases and J lost 0, with 3 bases in between. This CDR3 is 15 amino acids long. From germline, CDR1 is LGHNA and CDR2 YSLEER.